This record covers a single T cell receptor beta chain. What it binds is unknown. Described treatment: 10-day PBMC culture with coronavirus spike peptide pools or control peptides (ViraFEST assay). ViraFEST sequenced TCRs after peptide-pool expansion of antigen-specific T cells. The assay that was used to sequence DNA from cultured CD4+ T cells was the Oncomine TCR Beta short-read assay. Genomic DNA extraction was carried out from cultured CD4+ T cells. Using its own MiXCR run on the PCR reads, TCRdb lists one record per CDR3 protein. The table shows about 1,900 distinct CDR3 sequences, with roughly two thirds occurring only once. These data originate in a study of vaccination and CD4 T cells after COVID-19. The CDR3 is 17 residues long. Study outcomes and limitations: This study had few convalescent patients and no early post-infection samples.

Sequencing used CD4+ T cells from blood, cultured in vitro, obtained after SARS-CoV-2 vaccination. The J gene is TRBJ1-1, the V gene TRBV1; TRBD1 reflects the table's D call only, with no check against the DNA. TRBV1 is labeled a pseudogene. The clonotype originates from a human donor who had recovered from COVID-19. In nucleotides, the CDR3 is TGCACCAGCAGCCCCGATATTAAGAGGGGGATGAACACTGAAGCTTTCTTT. Translated: CTSSPDIKRGMNTEAFF.